One and the same sample provided the 12 T cell receptor beta chains below, sequenced in a study of T cells in Graves' hyperthyroidism and ophthalmopathy. Researchers took RNA transcripts and amplified the TCR beta CDR3 regions from them. When the TCR CDR3 underwent first-round RT-PCR, the HTBI primer set was used. TCRdb re-called the multiplex PCR reads through MiXCR, storing one row per CDR3 protein. Here the sample spans about 500,000 distinct CDR3 sequences, approximately 15% being singletons. The specimen was blood. These receptors originate from a woman in her late teens or twenties with Graves' hyperthyroidism.

This clonotype was observed a few times. A much larger clone differs from this one at a single base, so this may be a read error. The genes are TRBV2 and TRBJ1-5; D unresolved. Germline V gene data show CDR1 as SNHLY and CDR2 as FYNNEI. The CDR3 covers 12 residues. V lost 7 bases and J lost 8, with 12 bases in between. CDR3 amino acids: CASTLPPEPQHF. For the CDR3, the DNA is TGTGCCAGCACCCTACCCCCCGAGCCCCAGCATTTT.

This clonotype was seen at least ten times. The J gene is TRBJ1-1, the V gene TRBV20-1; 8 bases line up with TRBD1. The germline gives CDR1 DFQATT, CDR2 SNEGSKA (reference sequence). V shed 6 bases and J 1 base; nucleotides not matched to a gene: 7. This CDR3 is built from 14 residues. The CDR3 here is CSAQLGQGNTEAFF. The CDR3 nucleotides are TGCAGTGCACAACTCGGACAGGGGAACACTGAAGCTTTCTTT.

V is TRBV20-1 and J is TRBJ2-7; 10 nucleotides match TRBD2. Per germline, CDR1 DFQATT and CDR2 SNEGSKA (reference sequence). The V and J ends lost 3 bases and 6 bases, in that order; junction bases with no gene match: 8. The CDR3 loop spans 14 amino acids. For the CDR3, the DNA is TGCAGTGCTAGTTTAGCTAGCGGGAGCGGCGAGCAGTACTTC. Translated, it gives CSASLASGSGEQYF.

J is TRBJ2-1 and V is TRBV24-1; D may be TRBD2 (6 bases). V lost 0 bases, J lost 0 bases, and 8 bases lay in between. The length of the CDR3 is 16 residues. Germline-derived CDR1 and CDR2 are KGHDR and SFDVKD. The CDR3 bases are TGTGCCACCAGTGATTTGCTAGCGAACTCCTACAATGAGCAGTTCTTC. It codes for CATSDLLANSYNEQFF.

This CDR3 is CASSTSGALNEKLFF. The CDR3 coding sequence is TGTGCCAGCAGTACTTCCGGGGCCCTTAATGAAAAACTGTTTTTT. The chain recombines TRBV28 with TRBJ1-4; tentatively, D is TRBD1 (5 bases). This CDR3 spans 15 amino acids. The V end was cut by 5 bases, the J end by 4 bases, with 14 bases between. Germline V gene sequence: CDR1 MDHEN, CDR2 SYDVKM.

This clonotype occurred once. One junction end disagrees with the germline gene, perhaps due to a read error. The chain uses TRBV19 and TRBJ2-7, with a possible D match to TRBD2 (6 bases). There are 11 residues in the CDR3. CDR1 is LNHDA and CDR2 is SQIVND in the germline V gene (reference sequence). The CDR3 reads CVSMGGGGQYF. The CDR3 bases are TGTGTCAGTATGGGAGGAGGAGGGCAGTACTTC.

This chain uses TRBV19 with TRBJ2-2; maybe TRBD2 (5 bases). The V end lost 0 bases, the J end lost 2 bases, and 7 bases lay between the germline ends. This CDR3 is built from 15 residues. Per the germline V gene, CDR1 is LNHDA and CDR2 is SQIVND (reference sequence). CDR3 region: CASSIERANTGELFF. CDR3 DNA: TGTGCCAGTAGTATAGAGCGGGCTAACACCGGGGAGCTGTTTTTT.

This clonotype was seen repeatedly, ten times or more. CDR3 in amino acids: CASSEALLHSNQPQHF. CDR3 coding DNA: TGTGCCAGCAGTGAAGCGCTCCTACATAGCAATCAGCCCCAGCATTTT. The V gene is TRBV6-1, the J gene TRBJ1-5; no clear D. Germline-derived CDR1 and CDR2 are MNHNS and SASEGT. The V end lost 0 bases, the J end lost 0 bases, and 9 bases lay between the germline ends. This CDR3 comprises 16 residues.

This chain connects TRBV11-2 to TRBJ2-7; D gene ambiguous. CDR1 and CDR2 (germline): SGHAT, FQNNGV. The CDR3 has 13 amino acids. V lost 2 bases, J lost 7 bases, and 12 bases lay in between. The CDR3 protein is CASSLKPLEEQYF. The DNA for the CDR3 is TGTGCCAGCAGCTTAAAGCCTTTGGAAGAGCAGTACTTC.

This clonotype was picked up a small number of times. The gene calls are TRBV6-1 and TRBJ2-3; tentatively, D is TRBD2 (5 bases). Germline-derived CDR1 and CDR2 are MNHNS and SASEGT. This CDR3 is 11 amino acids long. V dropped 7 bases and J dropped 6 bases, with 8 bases sitting between them. The CDR3 region has the DNA TGTGCCAGCATGAGGGCGGATACGCAGTATTTT. Translated, it gives CASMRADTQYF.

This clonotype was found many times. This sequence joins TRBV20-1 and TRBJ1-2; no definite D call. Germline V gene data show CDR1 as DFQATT and CDR2 as SNEGSKA (reference sequence). This CDR3 contains 10 residues. V lost 7 bases, J lost 0 bases, and 3 bases lay in between. The CDR3 nucleotides are TGCAGTGTAACTAACTATGGCTACACCTTC. Its protein is CSVTNYGYTF.

This clonotype was seen many times. The chain is built from TRBV5-1 and TRBJ2-1; D uncertain. Between the trimmed V and J ends, which lost 4 bases and 7 bases, there was a span of 12 bases. The length of the CDR3 is 13 residues. Germline CDR1 and CDR2: SGHRS and YFSETQ. The CDR3 DNA is TGCGCCAGCAGCGCCACTGGAGCAAATGAGCAGTTCTTC. Residues: CASSATGANEQFF.